One sample yielded the 26 T cell receptor beta chains listed below, sequenced in a study of cytomegalovirus exposure and HLA in healthy donors. TCRdb keeps only in-frame clones here, not all; method: immunoSEQ multiplex PCR. The repertoire holds hundreds of thousands of clones, with about 90% as singletons. Sequencing was carried out using PBMCs. The origin of the receptors is a man younger than 35 in good health and CMV-seropositive.

The chain carries TRBV27 and TRBJ1-2; TRBD1 agrees at 8 bases. The CDR3 extends over 16 amino acids. Unmatched junction bases numbered 8, after V lost 5 bases and J lost 0 bases. CDR1 is MNHEY, CDR2 SMNVEV, per germline (reference sequence). The CDR3 bases are TGTGCCAGCAGTCAAGGACAGGGATCATCTAACTATGGCTACACCTTC. It is translated as CASSQGQGSSNYGYTF.

The chain has TRBV6-6 and TRBJ1-2, with 7 bases lining up with TRBD1. Germline CDR1 and CDR2: MNHNY and SVGAGI (reference sequence). This CDR3 is built from 14 residues. The ends lost 7 bases at V and 4 bases at J; junction bases unmatched: 9. The CDR3 protein is CASTQTRGTYGYTF. In DNA, the CDR3 is TGTGCCAGCACCCAGACCAGGGGGACCTATGGCTACACCTTC.

V and J are TRBV5-4 and TRBJ1-1, with D possibly being TRBD1 (6 bases). The ends were cut back, 1 base at V and 3 bases at J, with 13 bases in the middle. CDR1 is SGHNT and CDR2 is YYREEE in the germline V gene (reference sequence). The CDR3 has 15 residues. The CDR3 nucleotides read TGTGCCAGCAGCTTGACCGGGACATTCCACACTGAAGCTTTCTTT. Its translation is CASSLTGTFHTEAFF.

The chain couples TRBV6-5 to TRBJ1-1; 7 positions match TRBD1. The trim removed 4 bases at V and 8 bases at J, leaving 4 bases unmatched. Germline CDR1 and CDR2: MNHEY and SVGAGI. CDR3 length: 12 residues. The CDR3 nucleotides are TGTGCCAGCAGTTTCTGGACAGGAGAAGCTTTCTTT. Translation: CASSFWTGEAFF.

The V and J genes are TRBV7-9 and TRBJ2-7, with a tentative D call TRBD1 (5 bases). This CDR3 spans 13 amino acids. CDR1 is SEHNR, CDR2 FQNEAQ, per germline (reference sequence). The V gene lost 3 bases and the J gene lost 2 bases, with 8 bases spanning the gap. For the CDR3, the DNA is TGTGCCAGCAGCTTTACAGGTACCTACGAGCAGTACTTC. Amino acid sequence: CASSFTGTYEQYF. Full variable domain (rest looked up from reference TRBV7-9 and TRBJ2-7): DTGVSQNPRHKITKRGQNVTFRCDPISEHNRLYWYRQTLGQGPEFLTYFQNEAQLEKSRLLSDRFSAERPKGSFSTLEIQRTEQGDSAMYLCASSFTGTYEQYFGPGTRLTVT.

The V and J genes are TRBV20-1 and TRBJ1-3; D is unclear. V gave up 6 bases and J gave up 6 bases, with 9 bases separating them. The length of the CDR3 is 11 residues. Germline V gene sequence: CDR1 DFQATT, CDR2 SNEGSKA (reference sequence). CDR3 nucleotide sequence: TGCAGTGCGCCTACGATAAACACCATATATTTT. Its translation: CSAPTINTIYF.

The rearrangement uses TRBV11-2 and TRBJ2-1, with a weak D call TRBD1 (6 bases). Germline V CDR1 and CDR2: SGHAT, FQNNGV. This CDR3 spans 15 amino acids. The V gene lost 4 bases and the J gene lost 6 bases, with 16 bases spanning the gap. This CDR3 reads CASSSRTVGGNEQFF. The DNA of the CDR3 is TGTGCCAGCAGCTCACGGACAGTTGGGGGCAATGAGCAGTTCTTC.

This clone has just one count. The chain combines TRBV2 with TRBJ1-5; D call uncertain. Deletions cut 5 bases from V and 5 bases from J, with 16 bases between. Germline loops: CDR1 SNHLY, CDR2 FYNNEI. The CDR3 totals 15 residues. Here the CDR3 reads CASSLRAFSYQPQHF. CDR3 sequence (DNA): TGTGCCAGCAGTCTTCGGGCCTTTTCCTATCAGCCCCAGCATTTT.

The CDR3 sequence is CASSLPTRDEQFF. The CDR3 DNA reads TGTGCCAGCAGCTTACCCACGAGGGATGAGCAGTTCTTC. This chain uses TRBV7-2 with TRBJ2-1, with D possibly being TRBD2 (5 bases). This CDR3 has 13 amino acids. Germline V gene lookup returns CDR1 SGHTA and CDR2 FQGNSA. V was pared by 2 bases and J by 8 bases, with 10 bases between.

V and J are TRBV6-5 and TRBJ2-5; maybe TRBD1 (6 bases). V was pared by 0 bases and J by 5 bases, with 10 bases between. Germline V gene data show CDR1 as MNHEY and CDR2 as SVGAGI. The CDR3 is made up of 14 amino acids. CDR3 region: CASSYSDSSETQYF. The CDR3 DNA follows: TGTGCCAGCAGTTACTCGGACAGCTCGGAGACCCAGTACTTC.

This chain uses TRBV7-7 with TRBJ2-5; 7 nucleotides align to TRBD1. The CDR3 has 15 residues. Per germline, CDR1 SSHAT and CDR2 FNYEAQ (reference sequence). Losses at the gene ends were 1 base for V and 7 bases for J; bases not matched to a gene: 9. The CDR3 sequence is CASSLEGRTGSTQYF. As DNA, the CDR3 is TGTGCCAGCAGCTTAGAAGGGCGGACAGGCTCGACCCAGTACTTC.

This chain connects TRBV2 to TRBJ1-2, with D perhaps TRBD1 (6 bases). Trimming removed 3 bases from V and 3 bases from J, with 14 bases in between. The CDR3 spans 15 residues. CDR1 is SNHLY and CDR2 is FYNNEI in the germline V gene. The chain's CDR3 is CASSDPPRTDYGYTF. The DNA for the CDR3 is TGTGCCAGCAGTGACCCCCCCCGGACAGACTATGGCTACACCTTC.

The V gene is TRBV18, the J gene TRBJ2-1, with D possibly matching TRBD2 (5 bases). This CDR3 is 16 amino acids long. Trimming left V 3 bases short and J 0 bases short, with 12 bases between. Germline-derived CDR1 and CDR2 are KGHSH and LQKENI. CDR3 in amino acids: CASSPNPGNSYNEQFF. CDR3 nucleotides: TGTGCCAGCTCACCTAATCCCGGGAACTCCTACAATGAGCAGTTCTTC.

This chain connects TRBV7-6 to TRBJ1-1, with a possible D match to TRBD1 (6 bases). The germline CDR1 and CDR2 sequences are SGHVS and FNYEAQ. Trimming left V 2 bases short and J 1 base short, with 14 bases between. This CDR3 is built from 16 residues. CDR3 nucleotides: TGTGCCAGCAGCTTAAGTCACGACAGGAGGAACACTGAAGCTTTCTTT. Translated, it gives CASSLSHDRRNTEAFF.

The rearrangement links TRBV29-1 to TRBJ2-3, with D unresolved. Germline CDR1 and CDR2: SQVTM and ANQGSEA. V lost 4 bases to trimming and J lost 0 bases, with 14 bases between them. The length of the CDR3 is 15 residues. CDR3 DNA sequence: TGCAGCGTTGCCCTTGGAAGCAAGAGCACAGATACGCAGTATTTT. It yields the protein CSVALGSKSTDTQYF.

CDR3 sequence reads: CASSEKLVETQYF. The CDR3 DNA reads TGTGCCAGCAGTGAAAAACTAGTAGAGACCCAGTACTTC. The chain links TRBV2 to TRBJ2-5; D might be TRBD2 (5 bases). The CDR3 loop spans 13 amino acids. V gave up 2 bases and J gave up 4 bases, with 8 bases separating them. Germline V gene sequence: CDR1 SNHLY, CDR2 FYNNEI.

This chain joins TRBV28 and TRBJ2-7, with a weak D call TRBD1 (6 bases). The germline V gene has CDR1 MDHEN and CDR2 SYDVKM. The V gene lost 2 bases and the J gene lost 2 bases, with 13 bases spanning the gap. CDR3 length: 15 amino acids. Written as DNA, the CDR3 is TGTGCCAGCAGTTTAACAGGGCCCTCAACCTACGAGCAGTACTTC. Translating gives CASSLTGPSTYEQYF.

The V gene is TRBV11-2, the J gene TRBJ1-1; D unclear. Trimming removed 7 bases from V and 0 bases from J, with 9 bases in between. CDR1 and CDR2 (germline): SGHAT, FQNNGV. There are 13 residues in the CDR3. The CDR3 loop reads CASTKDLNTEAFF. CDR3 nucleotides: TGTGCCAGCACTAAAGACCTGAACACTGAAGCTTTCTTT.

The chain carries TRBV7-9 and TRBJ2-3, with no clear D. The V gene's germline CDR1 is SEHNR and CDR2 FQNEAQ (reference sequence). Trimming took 5 bases from V and 2 from J, leaving 5 bases between them. The CDR3 has 12 residues. For the CDR3, the DNA is TGTGCCAGCAGCCTCCTCACAGATACGCAGTATTTT. Amino acid sequence: CASSLLTDTQYF.

CDR3 amino acids: CSVDRGAYNEQFF. The CDR3 coding sequence is TGCAGCGTTGACAGGGGGGCTTACAATGAGCAGTTCTTC. This chain links TRBV29-1 with TRBJ2-1; perhaps TRBD1 as D (7 bases). Between the trimmed V and J ends, which lost 3 bases and 4 bases, there was a span of 10 bases. Per germline, CDR1 SQVTM and CDR2 ANQGSEA. The CDR3 sequence is 13 residues long.

V and J are TRBV2 and TRBJ1-5; D is perhaps TRBD1 (6 bases). The length of the CDR3 is 15 residues. V lost 2 bases to trimming and J lost 4 bases, with 12 bases between them. CDR1 SNHLY and CDR2 FYNNEI come from the germline V gene. The CDR3 here is CASSESSRGNQPQHF. The CDR3 DNA reads TGTGCCAGCAGTGAAAGCTCGAGGGGGAATCAGCCCCAGCATTTT.

The rearrangement joins TRBV6-4 to TRBJ2-1; possible D gene TRBD2, 7 bases. This CDR3 region has 15 residues. The V gene lost 3 bases and the J gene lost 2 bases, with 11 bases spanning the gap. Germline assignment: CDR1 MRHNA and CDR2 SNTAGT. This CDR3 is CASSEGAGAYNEQFF. The CDR3 DNA reads as TGTGCCAGCAGTGAGGGGGCGGGAGCCTACAATGAGCAGTTCTTC.

The chain has TRBV9 and TRBJ2-7; D may be TRBD2 (5 bases). The CDR3 sequence is 16 residues long. Germline-derived CDR1 and CDR2 are SGDLS and YYNGEE. Trimming pared 0 bases from V and 6 bases from J, leaving 19 bases between. CDR3 loop: CASSVGDGLGGPEQYF. CDR3 nucleotides: TGTGCCAGCAGCGTAGGCGATGGACTTGGAGGCCCCGAGCAGTACTTC. Full variable domain (remainder filled in from reference TRBV9 and TRBJ2-7): DSGVTQTPKHLITATGQRVTLRCSPRSGDLSVYWYQQSLDQGLQFLIQYYNGEERAKGNILERFSAQQFPDLHSELNLSSLELGDSALYFCASSVGDGLGGPEQYFGPGTRLTVT.

In its sample, this clone was seen a few times. The V and J genes are TRBV6-5 and TRBJ1-1, with D unresolved. V lost 8 bases and J 1 base, leaving 14 bases between the germline ends. The CDR3 runs to 14 residues. Germline-derived CDR1 and CDR2 are MNHEY and SVGAGI. The CDR3 reads CASHRLAGNTEAFF. The CDR3 DNA is TGTGCCAGCCACCGGTTGGCAGGGAACACTGAAGCTTTCTTT.

The rearrangement joins TRBV29-1 to TRBJ2-1, with 8 bases identical to TRBD2. After removal of 7 bases from V and 6 bases from J, the junction contained 5 bases not matched to a gene. The CDR3 totals 12 residues. Per germline, CDR1 SQVTM and CDR2 ANQGSEA. CDR3 sequence (DNA): TGCAGCGGCCTAGCGGGTATCAATGAGCAGTTCTTC. This codes for CSGLAGINEQFF.

The CDR3 spells CASSTGYTSGKNEQYF. As DNA, the CDR3 is TGTGCCAGCAGCACCGGGTATACTAGCGGGAAGAACGAGCAGTACTTC. The rearrangement links TRBV5-6 to TRBJ2-7; 10 bases align to TRBD2. The junction had 12 bases not matched to a gene; V was cut back by 4 bases and J by 5 bases. The V gene's germline CDR1 is SGHDT and CDR2 YYEEEE. This CDR3 has 16 residues.